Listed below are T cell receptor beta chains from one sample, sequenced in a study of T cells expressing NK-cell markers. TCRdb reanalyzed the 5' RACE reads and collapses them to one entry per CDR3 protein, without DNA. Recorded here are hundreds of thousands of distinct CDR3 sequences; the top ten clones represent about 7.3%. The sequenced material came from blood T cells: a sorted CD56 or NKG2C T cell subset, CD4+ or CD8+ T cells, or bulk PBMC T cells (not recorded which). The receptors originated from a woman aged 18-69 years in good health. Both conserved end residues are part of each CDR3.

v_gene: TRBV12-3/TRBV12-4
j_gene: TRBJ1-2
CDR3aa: CASSFAGTGKMTF

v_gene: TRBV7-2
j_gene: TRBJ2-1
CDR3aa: CASSLDGLGLGEQFF

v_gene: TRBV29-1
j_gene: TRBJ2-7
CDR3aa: CSVDAGKTPYEQYF

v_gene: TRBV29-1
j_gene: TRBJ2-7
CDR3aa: CSVGRTGSYEQYF

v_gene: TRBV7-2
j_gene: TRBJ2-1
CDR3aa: CASIPGQGIYNEQFF

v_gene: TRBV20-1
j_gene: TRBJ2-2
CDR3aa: CSARSPGLLTGELFF

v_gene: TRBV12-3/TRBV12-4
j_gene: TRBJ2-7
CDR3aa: CASSLSLWSQEQYF

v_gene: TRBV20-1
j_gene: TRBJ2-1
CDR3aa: CSADGLAPDNEQFF

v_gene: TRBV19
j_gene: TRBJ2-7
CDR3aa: CASSREGTSYEQYF

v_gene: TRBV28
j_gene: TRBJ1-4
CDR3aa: CASSPYDGANEKLFF

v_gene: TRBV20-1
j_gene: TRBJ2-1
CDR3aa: CSATQSSYNEQFF

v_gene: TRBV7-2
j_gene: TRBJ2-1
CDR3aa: CASSLNPLAGSNEQFF

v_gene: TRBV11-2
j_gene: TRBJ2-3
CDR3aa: CASRLGASGGTDTQYF

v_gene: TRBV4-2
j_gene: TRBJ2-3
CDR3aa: CASSQVAELTDTQYF

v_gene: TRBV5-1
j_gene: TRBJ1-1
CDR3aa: CASSLIQDTEAFF

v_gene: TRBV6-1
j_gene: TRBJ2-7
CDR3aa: CAVTGLAYEQYF

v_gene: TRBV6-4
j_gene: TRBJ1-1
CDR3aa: CASSDSRQPNTEAFF

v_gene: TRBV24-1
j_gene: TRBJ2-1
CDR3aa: CATSDPRLRVKQFF

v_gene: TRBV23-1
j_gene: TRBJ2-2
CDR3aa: CASRREPNTGELFF

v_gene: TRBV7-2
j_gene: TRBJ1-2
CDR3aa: CASKDRGVYGYTF

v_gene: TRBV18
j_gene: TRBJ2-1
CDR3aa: CASSPPLAGGYNEQFF

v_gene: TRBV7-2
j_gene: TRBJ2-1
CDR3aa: CASSLGVRRDEQFF

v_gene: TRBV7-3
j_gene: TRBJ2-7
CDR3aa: CASSPGGGALAGYEQYF

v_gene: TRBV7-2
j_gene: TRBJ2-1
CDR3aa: CASSVGKGRNEQFF

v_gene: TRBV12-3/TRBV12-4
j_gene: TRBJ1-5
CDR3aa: CASSLGSPNQPQHF

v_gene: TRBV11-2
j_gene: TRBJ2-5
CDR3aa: CASPYWGSWQETQYF

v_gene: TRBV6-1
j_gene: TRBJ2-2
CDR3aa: CASSLRAYTGELFF

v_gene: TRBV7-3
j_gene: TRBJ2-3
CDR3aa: CASSPAGTGGADTQYF

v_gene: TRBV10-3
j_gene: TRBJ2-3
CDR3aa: CAISDLAGHTDTQYF

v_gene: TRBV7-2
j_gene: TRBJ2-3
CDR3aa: CASSLEVILARNTQYF

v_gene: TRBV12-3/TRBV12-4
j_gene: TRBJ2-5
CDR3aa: CASTRWLQETQYF

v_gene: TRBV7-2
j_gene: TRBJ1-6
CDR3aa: CASTNPGEQPLHF

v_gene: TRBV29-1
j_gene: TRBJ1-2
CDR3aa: CSAQQINYGYTF

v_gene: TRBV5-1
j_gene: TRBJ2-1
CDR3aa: CASSLLGVDEQFF

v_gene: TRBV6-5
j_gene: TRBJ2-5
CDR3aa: CASSFRISIGETQYF

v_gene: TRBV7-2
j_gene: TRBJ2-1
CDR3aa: CASSRRSYNEQFF

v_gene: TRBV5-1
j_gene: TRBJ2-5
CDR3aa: CASSLVAGGEETQYF

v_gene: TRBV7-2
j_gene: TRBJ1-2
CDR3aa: CASSASTGTGGLGYTF

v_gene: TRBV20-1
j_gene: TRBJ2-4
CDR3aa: CSAYRGDIAKNIQYF

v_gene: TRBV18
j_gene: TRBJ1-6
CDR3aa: CASSSLPRQGDNSPLHF